This T cell receptor (beta chain) comes out of a study of CD4+ T cells in melanoma. The V segment lost 1 base and the J segment 4 bases; nucleotides outside the gene matches: 5. The CDR3 length is 15 residues. Germline CDR1 and CDR2: SGHKS and YYEKEE (reference sequence). Libraries were prepared by immunoSEQ multiplex PCR; TCRdb keeps only in-frame clonotypes and omits some of them. The sample comprises about 140,000 clones, 92% of which are singletons, and over 1.5% rests with the top ten. Study-wide findings and caveats: Neoantigen-specific CD4+ T cells in melanoma reportedly had diverse differentiation states. CD8+ T cell, macrophage and B cell function reportedly correlated with neoantigen-specific CD4+ T cells.

About this clone: As yet, its antigen is unknown.

J is TRBJ1-2 and V is TRBV5-5, with 9 bases that match TRBD1. The TCR originated in a human donor with melanoma. The CDR3 bases are TGTGCCAGCAGCTTGACGGGACAGGGTTCCTATGGCTACACCTTC. Its translation is CASSLTGQGSYGYTF.